The entry below describes one TCR beta chain. The sample comes from a study of CD8+ T cells in alopecia areata. This CDR3 region has 11 residues. Germline loops: CDR1 SQVTM, CDR2 ANQGSEA. Trimming pared 3 bases from V and 2 bases from J, leaving 3 bases between. Treatment in this sample: oral pan-JAK inhibitor, 5-10 mg twice daily. Extracted RNA was reverse transcribed, and the resulting cDNA served as sequencing template. The table came from immunoSEQ multiplex PCR; TCRdb's copy has only in-frame clones and leaves some out. The repertoire holds tens of thousands of clones, with roughly 92% as singletons.

The TCR sequence derives from a human donor with alopecia areata. The sequencing here drew on CD8+ T cells sorted from blood, taken at week 24, from a patient treated with tofacitinib. J is TRBJ2-3 and V is TRBV29-1; D remains unclear. CDR3 in DNA: TGCAGCGTTGACGTCACAGATACGCAGTATTTT. This encodes CSVDVTDTQYF.